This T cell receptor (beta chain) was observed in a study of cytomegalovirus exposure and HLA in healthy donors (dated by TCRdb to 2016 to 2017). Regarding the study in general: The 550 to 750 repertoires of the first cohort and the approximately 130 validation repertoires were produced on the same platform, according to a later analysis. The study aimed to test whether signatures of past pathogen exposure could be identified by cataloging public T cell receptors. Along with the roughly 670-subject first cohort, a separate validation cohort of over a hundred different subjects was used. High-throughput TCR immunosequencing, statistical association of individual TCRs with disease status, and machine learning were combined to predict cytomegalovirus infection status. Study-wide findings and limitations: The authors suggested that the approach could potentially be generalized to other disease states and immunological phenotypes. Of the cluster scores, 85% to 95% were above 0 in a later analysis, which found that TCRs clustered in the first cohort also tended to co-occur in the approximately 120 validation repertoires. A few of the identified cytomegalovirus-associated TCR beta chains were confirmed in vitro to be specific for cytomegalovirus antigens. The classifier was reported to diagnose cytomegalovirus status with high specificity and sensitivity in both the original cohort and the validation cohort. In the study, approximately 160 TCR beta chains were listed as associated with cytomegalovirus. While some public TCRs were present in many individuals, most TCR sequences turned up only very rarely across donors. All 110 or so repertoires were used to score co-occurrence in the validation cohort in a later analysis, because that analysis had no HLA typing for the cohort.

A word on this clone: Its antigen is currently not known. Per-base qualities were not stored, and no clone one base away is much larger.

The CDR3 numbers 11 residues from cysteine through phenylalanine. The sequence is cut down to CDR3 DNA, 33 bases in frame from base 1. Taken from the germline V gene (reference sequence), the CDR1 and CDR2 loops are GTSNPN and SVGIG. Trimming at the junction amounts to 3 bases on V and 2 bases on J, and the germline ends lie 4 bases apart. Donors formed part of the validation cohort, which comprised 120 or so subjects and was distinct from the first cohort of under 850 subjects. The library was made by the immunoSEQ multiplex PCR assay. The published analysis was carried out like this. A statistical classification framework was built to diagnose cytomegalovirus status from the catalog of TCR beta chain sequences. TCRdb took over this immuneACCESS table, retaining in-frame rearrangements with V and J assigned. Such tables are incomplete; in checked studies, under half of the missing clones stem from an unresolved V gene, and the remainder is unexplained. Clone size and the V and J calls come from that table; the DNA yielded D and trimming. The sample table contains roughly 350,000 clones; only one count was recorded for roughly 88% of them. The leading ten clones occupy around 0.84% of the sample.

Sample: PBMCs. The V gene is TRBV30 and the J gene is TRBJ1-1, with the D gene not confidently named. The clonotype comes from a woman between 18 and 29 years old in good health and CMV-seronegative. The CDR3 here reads CAWSRNTEAFF. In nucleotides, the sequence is TGTGCCTGGAGCCGTAACACTGAAGCTTTCTTT.